Following are 28 T cell receptor beta chains from one sample sequenced in a study of blood T cell repertoires in COVID-19 (dated by TCRdb to 2019 to 2021). The protocol used for the library was the immunoSEQ multiplex PCR assay. In its TCRdb copy, this immuneACCESS table keeps in-frame sequences only and misses some clones. Where compared with another copy, unresolved V genes explain less than half of these, and the others have no known cause. Counted in this sample were about 190,000 clones; 65% to 80% of them appeared once. The ten largest clones represent around 12% of the sample. The sample was peripheral blood. These TCRs come from a woman aged 45-60 years with acute or convalescent COVID-19.

The genes are TRBV7-2 and TRBJ1-4, with TRBD1 as a possible D gene (6 bases). The CDR3 runs 15 residues. V lost 1 base and J lost 4, with 10 bases in between. Germline lookup yields CDR1 SGHTA and CDR2 FQGNSA. CDR3 sequence: CASSLVRTDNEKLFF. The CDR3 DNA reads as TGTGCCAGCAGCTTAGTTAGGACAGATAATGAAAAACTGTTTTTT. Filled out from reference TRBV7-2 and TRBJ1-4, the complete variable domain reads GAGVSQSPSNKVTEKGKDVELRCDPISGHTALYWYRQSLGQGLEFLIYFQGNSAPDKSGLPSDRFSAERTGGSVSTLTIQRTQQEDSAVYLCASSLVRTDNEKLFFGSGTQLSVL.

As to this clone: The junction and the germline gene differ at one end; a read error may be behind it. V usage is TRBV7-7 and J usage is TRBJ2-1, with 12 bases lining up with TRBD1. CDR3 length equals 16 residues. Germline CDR1 and CDR2: SSHAT and FNYEAQ (reference sequence). CDR3 bases: TGTGCTAGCAGCCCATGGGGGACAGGGGGCCTTTATGAGCAGTTCTTC. Amino acid sequence: CASSPWGTGGLYEQFF.

The V call is TRBV5-4, the J call TRBJ2-1; TRBD2 matches 9 bases. CDR3 size: 15 residues. Looked up from germline, CDR1 is SGHNT and CDR2 is YYREEE (reference sequence). With V trimmed by 4 bases and J by 10 bases, 12 bases remained unmatched. Written as DNA, the CDR3 is TGTGCCAGCAGCCAGGAGAGCGGGAGGAGGAAGGAGCAGTTCTTC. It is translated as CASSQESGRRKEQFF.

The rearrangement links TRBV24-1 to TRBJ2-3; 8 bases align to TRBD1. The V gene's germline CDR1 is KGHDR and CDR2 SFDVKD. The CDR3 loop spans 18 amino acids. V shed 2 bases and J 2 bases; nucleotides not matched to a gene: 11. CDR3 sequence reads: CATSDYGGQGAFTDTQYF. The CDR3 bases are TGTGCCACCAGTGATTACGGGGGCCAGGGGGCGTTCACAGATACGCAGTATTTT.

This sequence joins TRBV5-6 and TRBJ2-1, with 7 bases matching TRBD1. This CDR3 contains 13 residues. V gave up 7 bases and J gave up 3 bases; unmatched junction bases: 4. Germline lookup yields CDR1 SGHDT and CDR2 YYEEEE. The CDR3 here is CASVRDSYNEQFF. As DNA, the CDR3 is TGTGCCAGCGTTCGGGACAGCTACAATGAGCAGTTCTTC.

The chain combines TRBV28 with TRBJ2-1; maybe TRBD1 (6 bases). In germline, CDR1 is MDHEN, CDR2 SYDVKM. The CDR3 has 16 amino acids. V lost 4 bases to trimming and J lost 0 bases, with 13 bases between them. This chain's CDR3 is CASSYRGQSSYNEQFF. Here the CDR3 DNA reads TGTGCCAGCAGTTATCGGGGACAAAGCTCCTACAATGAGCAGTTCTTC.

V is TRBV29-1 and J is TRBJ2-1, with 7 positions matching TRBD2. This CDR3 spans 11 amino acids. Trimming took 4 bases from V and 10 from J; bases not matched to a gene: 4. The germline CDR1 and CDR2 sequences are SQVTM and ANQGSEA. CDR3 sequence reads: CSVGEGREQFF. The CDR3 DNA reads TGCAGCGTTGGGGAGGGGAGAGAGCAGTTCTTC.

The chain carries TRBV14 and TRBJ2-3; no clear D gene. V lost 1 base and J lost 5, with 4 bases in between. CDR3 length: 12 amino acids. Germline V gene lookup returns CDR1 SGHDN and CDR2 FVKESK. This CDR3 reads CASSQALDTQYF. In DNA form, the CDR3 reads TGTGCCAGCAGCCAAGCCTTAGATACGCAGTATTTT.

This clone appeared a few times. V and J are TRBV6-5 and TRBJ1-1; D ambiguous. Germline lookup yields CDR1 MNHEY and CDR2 SVGAGI. The CDR3 runs 12 residues. The V gene lost 4 bases and the J gene lost 2 bases, with 5 bases spanning the gap. DNA of the CDR3: TGTGCCAGCAGTTCCCAAAACACTGAAGCTTTCTTT. It translates to CASSSQNTEAFF.

CDR3 in amino acids: CASSASTDRGRNEQFF. CDR3 DNA sequence: TGCGCCAGCAGCGCCTCCACGGACAGGGGGCGGAATGAGCAGTTCTTC. This rearrangement joins TRBV5-1 to TRBJ2-1; 11 bases fit TRBD1. The CDR3 covers 16 residues. The germline V gene encodes CDR1 SGHRS and CDR2 YFSETQ. V shed 4 bases and J 7 bases; nucleotides not matched to a gene: 10.

The chain couples TRBV5-8 to TRBJ2-5, with 10 bases lining up with TRBD2. V lost 1 base, J lost 5 bases, and 14 bases stayed unmatched. The CDR3 extends over 18 amino acids. Germline CDR1 SGHTS, CDR2 YDEGEE. CDR3 DNA: TGTGCCAGCAGCTTGTGGGGGCGGCTAGCGGGAGCCCGGGAGACCCAGTACTTC. It yields the protein CASSLWGRLAGARETQYF.

The chain is built from TRBV28 and TRBJ2-7; 7 nucleotides align to TRBD1. The junction had 10 bases not matched to a gene; V was cut back by 7 bases and J by 4 bases. The CDR3 sequence is 14 residues long. Germline CDR1 and CDR2: MDHEN and SYDVKM. The CDR3, as DNA: TGTGCCAGCACCCAGACAGGGATCGGGTACGAGCAGTACTTC. Translation: CASTQTGIGYEQYF.

The chain recombines TRBV28 with TRBJ2-7; 8 nucleotides align to TRBD1. CDR3 length equals 15 residues. CDR1 is MDHEN and CDR2 is SYDVKM in the germline V gene. The junction had 7 bases not matched to a gene; V was cut back by 3 bases and J by 3 bases. CDR3 in amino acids: CASSFQGQVNYEQYF. In nucleotides, the CDR3 is TGTGCCAGCAGTTTTCAGGGACAGGTAAACTACGAGCAGTACTTC.

This sequence joins TRBV9 and TRBJ2-1; tentatively, D is TRBD2 (5 bases). The CDR3 loop spans 15 amino acids. Germline assignment: CDR1 SGDLS and CDR2 YYNGEE. V was cut by 1 base and J by 5 bases, with 13 bases left in between. CDR3 sequence reads: CASSVWGAAHNEQFF. CDR3 nucleotides: TGTGCCAGCAGCGTATGGGGAGCGGCTCACAATGAGCAGTTCTTC.

V is TRBV7-2 and J is TRBJ2-2; D may be TRBD2 (7 bases). Trimming shortened V by 2 bases and J by 6 bases, and 19 bases separated the two germline ends. This CDR3 has 17 residues. Germline assignment: CDR1 SGHTA and CDR2 FQGNSA. CDR3 in amino acids: CASSLRAGGLWAGELFF. As DNA, the CDR3 is TGTGCCAGCAGCTTAAGGGCCGGGGGGCTATGGGCCGGGGAGCTGTTTTTT.

This clone appeared once. The V call is TRBV11-2, the J call TRBJ2-7, with no clear D. V was trimmed by 4 bases and J by 9 bases, leaving 19 bases between them. The length of the CDR3 is 14 residues. Per germline, CDR1 SGHAT and CDR2 FQNNGV. Here the CDR3 reads CASSSPRSTSRQYF. As DNA, the CDR3 is TGTGCCAGCAGCTCCCCCCGGAGCACCTCACGGCAGTACTTC.

The sample holds a few counts of this clone. The chain recombines TRBV9 with TRBJ1-2, with a weak D call TRBD1 (5 bases). The CDR3 runs to 13 residues. Germline CDR1 and CDR2: SGDLS and YYNGEE. Trimming cost V 1 base and J 1 base, with 5 bases left between them. In DNA form, the CDR3 reads TGTGCCAGCAGCGTACAGGGTAACTATGGCTACACCTTC. It yields the protein CASSVQGNYGYTF.

In its sample, this clone was seen once. The gene calls are TRBV19 and TRBJ2-2; 8 bases fit TRBD1. CDR3 length: 14 amino acids. The V and J ends lost 10 bases and 1 base, in that order; junction bases with no gene match: 5. Looked up from germline, CDR1 is LNHDA and CDR2 is SQIVND (reference sequence). In DNA form, the CDR3 reads TGTGCCACCAAAGGACAGGGGAACACCGGGGAGCTGTTTTTT. The encoded protein is CATKGQGNTGELFF.

The chain uses TRBV4-1 and TRBJ1-3, with D possibly being TRBD1 (5 bases). The length of the CDR3 is 14 residues. Between the trimmed V and J ends, which lost 4 bases and 8 bases, there was a span of 15 bases. Germline V gene data show CDR1 as MGHRA and CDR2 as YSYEKL. CDR3 coding DNA: TGCGCCAGCAGCCCCGAAGGGGCCACCGACACCATATATTTT. Residues: CASSPEGATDTIYF.

J is TRBJ2-2 and V is TRBV28, with 15 nucleotides matching TRBD2. The J segment lost 2 bases and the V segment lost 5 bases, leaving 12 bases of the junction unmatched. The germline V gene encodes CDR1 MDHEN and CDR2 SYDVKM. CDR3 size: 20 residues. CDR3 DNA: TGTGCCAGCAGTGCCCTGGGACTAGCGGGAGGAGTGTCAAACACCGGGGAGCTGTTTTTT. This encodes CASSALGLAGGVSNTGELFF.

This clone has a single count. V usage is TRBV4-3 and J usage is TRBJ2-1; a possible D gene is TRBD1 (5 bases). V was shortened by 0 bases and J by 6 bases, with 15 bases between the two germline ends. Germline V gives CDR1 LGHNA, CDR2 YSLEER. CDR3 length: 16 amino acids. This CDR3 is CASSQDSGGARNEQFF. The CDR3 DNA is TGCGCCAGCAGCCAAGATTCGGGTGGGGCCCGCAATGAGCAGTTCTTC.

The gene calls are TRBV19 and TRBJ1-4; D ambiguous. Trimming pared 10 bases from V and 8 bases from J, leaving 11 bases between. The CDR3 runs to 11 residues. Germline CDR1 is LNHDA and CDR2 is SQIVND (reference sequence). In DNA form, the CDR3 reads TGTGCCACACGGAGGACGGAAAAACTGTTTTTT. This codes for CATRRTEKLFF.

This chain links TRBV7-2 with TRBJ2-1; D may be TRBD2 (6 bases). The germline CDR1 and CDR2 sequences are SGHTA and FQGNSA. The CDR3 loop spans 15 amino acids. Trimming took 8 bases from V and 5 from J, leaving 19 bases between them. The CDR3 loop reads CASGYGGRGNNEQFF. The CDR3 bases are TGTGCCAGCGGGTACGGGGGACGGGGTAACAATGAGCAGTTCTTC. Using reference TRBV7-2 and TRBJ2-1 for the parts outside the CDR3, the full variable domain is GAGVSQSPSNKVTEKGKDVELRCDPISGHTALYWYRQSLGQGLEFLIYFQGNSAPDKSGLPSDRFSAERTGGSVSTLTIQRTQQEDSAVYLCASGYGGRGNNEQFFGPGTRLTVL.

The V call is TRBV24-1, the J call TRBJ2-7, with D perhaps TRBD2 (6 bases). The CDR3 has 15 amino acids. Germline loops: CDR1 KGHDR, CDR2 SFDVKD. The V and J ends lost 5 bases and 0 bases respectively, with 13 bases between them. CDR3 DNA sequence: TGTGCCACCAGTGCAGCAGGGAGGAGCTCCTACGAGCAGTACTTC. Protein: CATSAAGRSSYEQYF.

The CDR3 DNA is TGTGCCAGCAGTTTATATCCGGGATCAACTAATGAAAAACTGTTTTTT. Translating it yields CASSLYPGSTNEKLFF. This chain connects TRBV27 to TRBJ1-4; D not certain. The CDR3 sequence is 16 residues long. From germline, CDR1 is MNHEY and CDR2 SMNVEV (reference sequence). V was clipped by 1 base and J by 0 bases, with 9 bases between them. Together with reference TRBV27 and TRBJ1-4, the CDR3 gives the full variable domain: EAQVTQNPRYLITVTGKKLTVTCSQNMNHEYMSWYRQDPGLGLRQIYYSMNVEVTDKGDVPEGYKVSRKEKRNFPLILESPSPNQTSLYFCASSLYPGSTNEKLFFGSGTQLSVL.

Worth noting for this clone: One end of the junction is discordant with germline, which a read error may explain. The gene calls are TRBV19 and TRBJ1-5, with 7 bases lining up with TRBD1. Germline-derived CDR1 and CDR2 are LNHDA and SQIVND (reference sequence). The CDR3 loop spans 14 amino acids. For the CDR3, the DNA is TGTGCCAGGAAACAGGGGAGTAGCGATCAGCCCCAGCATTTT. Its protein is CARKQGSSDQPQHF.

V gene TRBV7-2 combines with J gene TRBJ2-7; tentative D call: TRBD2 (6 bases). The CDR3 is made up of 14 amino acids. V was pared by 0 bases and J by 7 bases, with 13 bases between. CDR1 is SGHTA and CDR2 is FQGNSA in the germline V gene. The CDR3 loop is CASSLARTNTEQYF. The CDR3 DNA sequence: TGTGCCAGCAGCTTAGCCCGGACTAACACGGAGCAGTACTTC.

The chain recombines TRBV4-2 with TRBJ2-7; the D gene is possibly TRBD2 (6 bases). Germline-derived CDR1 and CDR2 are LGHNA and YNFKEQ. CDR3 length: 13 residues. Trimming removed 7 bases at V and 3 bases at J, with 13 bases between. The CDR3 loop reads CASKGGAGYEQYF. As DNA, the CDR3 is TGTGCCAGCAAGGGCGGGGCGGGCTACGAGCAGTACTTC.